A selection of T cell receptor beta chains follows, all from one sample in a study of Ad26.COV2.S vaccination and SARS-CoV-2 variants. TCRdb's table, derived via immunoSEQ multiplex PCR, lists solely in-frame clones and lacks some. The sample records some 7,000 clones, around 84% being singletons. Sequences were derived from peripheral blood, sampled after recovery from COVID-19. The source of these receptors is a human donor who had recovered from COVID-19. CDR3s include the opening cysteine and the closing phenylalanine or tryptophan. A D gene is named only where the DNA matches it firmly.

j_gene,v_gene,d_gene,len,CDR3aa
TRBJ1-2,TRBV4-3,NA,14,CASSPHRDNYGYTF
TRBJ2-1,TRBV5-1,TRBD2,16,CASSLTAGGIINEQFF
TRBJ1-1,TRBV19,NA,14,CASSISPGVTEAFF
TRBJ2-5,TRBV18,NA,13,CASSPHSGETQYF
TRBJ1-6,TRBV30,NA,15,CAWSLGLGGLITLHF
TRBJ2-1,TRBV2,NA,15,CASSRSRLTDNEQFF
TRBJ1-6,TRBV3-1/TRBV3-2,NA,14,CASSILGGNSPLHF
TRBJ1-4,TRBV4-3,NA,13,CASSPGGGRKLFF
TRBJ1-2,TRBV21-1,NA,13,CASRRILVDGYTF
TRBJ1-5,TRBV19,TRBD1,19,CASSSLDRPGPFSNQPQHF
TRBJ1-2,TRBV5-1,NA,13,CASSLEGEGGYTF
TRBJ2-3,TRBV7-9,TRBD1,16,CASSPRGRDGTDTQYF
TRBJ1-5,TRBV10-2,NA,12,CASRKGEQPQHF
TRBJ1-6,TRBV11-2,NA,16,CASSLNAGHQNSPLHF
TRBJ2-2,TRBV5-1,TRBD2,15,CASSSRGANTGELFF
TRBJ2-4,TRBV27,TRBD2,16,CASSPRLAENKNIQYF
TRBJ2-1,TRBV7-9,NA,15,CASSFSGGRDNEQFF
TRBJ2-2,TRBV2,TRBD2,17,CASSEGLLAGNTGELFF
TRBJ1-1,TRBV4-2,NA,14,CASSASAVNTEAFF
TRBJ1-1,TRBV6-5,NA,15,CASSTRAATNTEAFF
TRBJ1-2,TRBV27,NA,12,CASNGGTGGYTF
TRBJ2-7,TRBV11-2,TRBD2,16,CASSAPGLAGVYEQYF
TRBJ2-2,TRBV24-1,NA,16,CATRAHVKGGTGELFF